The 25 T cell receptor beta chains below all came from one sample that was sequenced in a study of prognosis after radiotherapy for stage I lung cancer. Two-round multiplex PCR, the amplification method, yielded TCR beta CDR3 from genomic DNA. For every TRBV and TRBJ gene, a specific primer was used in first-round PCR. Via MiXCR, TCRdb re-called the multiplex PCR reads, giving one row per CDR3 protein. The sample holds more than 25,000 distinct CDR3 sequences, about 33% seen once. The sample was PBMCs, taken before or after stereotactic body radiation therapy (not recorded which). These receptors all stem from a donor over 45 with non-small cell lung cancer.

The chain has TRBV20-1 and TRBJ1-2; the D gene is possibly TRBD1 (5 bases). Trimming left V 4 bases short and J 1 base short, with 13 bases between. The germline V gene has CDR1 DFQATT and CDR2 SNEGSKA (reference sequence). The CDR3 has 14 amino acids. CDR3 DNA: TGCAGTGCTATCGGTGACAGCCGTAACTATGGCTACACCTTC. Its translation: CSAIGDSRNYGYTF.

This clonotype has a count of ten or more. V usage is TRBV30 and J usage is TRBJ1-5, with 8 bases lining up with TRBD1. Per the germline V gene, CDR1 is GTSNPN and CDR2 is SVGIG (reference sequence). This CDR3 region has 14 residues. V lost 3 bases to trimming and J lost 9 bases; unmatched junction nucleotides: 10. CDR3 nucleotides: TGTGCCTGGAGGGCCCAGGGGGCCACGAGGCCCCAGCATTTT. This sequence encodes CAWRAQGATRPQHF.

In its sample, this clonotype was seen many times. The chain recombines TRBV7-6 with TRBJ2-3, with D possibly being TRBD2 (5 bases). Germline V gene sequence: CDR1 SGHVS, CDR2 FNYEAQ. The CDR3 has 15 residues. Trimming took 2 bases from V and 2 from J, leaving 11 bases between them. The CDR3 DNA reads as TGTGCCAGCAGCTTAACGGGGTCCCTCACAGATACGCAGTATTTT. Protein: CASSLTGSLTDTQYF. The whole variable domain, remainder taken from reference TRBV7-6 and TRBJ2-3, is GAGVSQSPRYKVTKRGQDVALRCDPISGHVSLYWYRQALGQGPEFLTYFNYEAQQDKSGLPNDRFSAERPEGSISTLTIQRTEQRDSAMYRCASSLTGSLTDTQYFGPGTRLTVL.

This clonotype was observed a few times. This may be a read error, as it is one base from a much larger clone. The genes are TRBV20-1 and TRBJ2-7; D remains unclear. V was clipped by 7 bases and J by 2 bases, with 18 bases between them. Germline CDR1 and CDR2: DFQATT and SNEGSKA (reference sequence). The CDR3 has 14 residues. CDR3 nucleotide sequence: TGCAGTGGAATTTCCCCCAGTGGGGCCTACGAGCAGTACTTC. Translating it yields CSGISPSGAYEQYF.

As regards this clonotype: A far larger clone is a single base away, which makes a read error likely. This chain connects TRBV6-1 to TRBJ2-7; possibly TRBD2 for D (5 bases). The CDR3 runs 15 residues. Trimming left V 5 bases short and J 3 bases short, with 17 bases between. Germline assignment: CDR1 MNHNS and CDR2 SASEGT. The CDR3 region is CASSYGVGSYYEQYF. CDR3 sequence (DNA): TGTGCCAGCAGTTACGGGGTCGGCAGTTACTACGAGCAGTACTTC.

This clonotype has ten or more counts. This chain connects TRBV28 to TRBJ2-7, with a weak D call TRBD1 (6 bases). Germline-derived CDR1 and CDR2 are MDHEN and SYDVKM. The CDR3 contains 14 residues. Trimming left V 3 bases short and J 3 bases short, with 12 bases between. CDR3 sequence: CASSLGAWIYEQYF. CDR3 DNA: TGTGCCAGCAGTTTGGGGGCTTGGATCTACGAGCAGTACTTC.

With respect to this clonotype: This CDR3 is missing its conserved last phenylalanine or tryptophan, likely due to a read error. The chain carries TRBV6-1 and TRBJ2-7; perhaps TRBD1 as D (5 bases). This CDR3 is 14 amino acids long. The V gene lost 7 bases and the J gene lost 2 bases, with 15 bases spanning the gap. Germline V gene lookup returns CDR1 MNHNS and CDR2 SASEGT. Here the CDR3 reads CASMDMRDAYEQYL. The CDR3 DNA sequence: TGTGCCAGCATGGACATGCGAGACGCCTACGAGCAGTACCTC.

Note on this clonotype: A much more abundant neighbour one base away suggests this may be a read error. This chain joins TRBV9 and TRBJ2-3; 8 bases align to TRBD1. The trim removed 4 bases at V and 6 bases at J, leaving 7 bases unmatched. The CDR3 is 14 amino acids. Germline-derived CDR1 and CDR2 are SGDLS and YYNGEE. This CDR3 is CASSSQGAPDTQYF. CDR3 in DNA: TGTGCCAGCAGCTCGCAGGGGGCCCCGGATACGCAGTATTTT.

The V gene is TRBV6-1, the J gene TRBJ1-6; 11 nucleotides match TRBD1. CDR1 is MNHNS, CDR2 SASEGT, per germline. V lost 7 bases, J lost 1 base, and 15 bases stayed unmatched. CDR3 length: 20 residues. The CDR3 nucleotides are TGTGCCAGCAAACTCGACGGCGGACAGGGGGCAGAGTCCTATAATTCACCCCTCCACTTT. It translates to CASKLDGGQGAESYNSPLHF.

V gene TRBV18 combines with J gene TRBJ2-5, with TRBD2 matching 14 bases. V dropped 6 bases and J dropped 4; count of bases not matched to a gene: 19. CDR1 KGHSH and CDR2 LQKENI come from the germline V gene. The CDR3 sequence is 20 residues long. The CDR3 loop is CASSQTPLQTSGRAGETQYF. The CDR3, as DNA: TGTGCCAGCTCTCAAACCCCCCTCCAGACTAGCGGGAGGGCCGGAGAGACCCAGTACTTC.

This clonotype was observed many times. The chain has TRBV7-9 and TRBJ1-3, with TRBD1 matching 10 bases. V gave up 2 bases and J gave up 4 bases; unmatched junction bases: 8. Germline CDR1 reads SEHNR; CDR2 reads FQNEAQ (reference sequence). This CDR3 has 17 amino acids. CDR3 loop: CASSLSGQGVSGNTIYF. The CDR3, as DNA: TGTGCCAGCAGCTTATCCGGACAGGGGGTTTCAGGAAACACCATATATTTT.

The rearrangement links TRBV30 to TRBJ2-3; tentatively, D is TRBD1 (5 bases). Germline values: CDR1 GTSNPN, CDR2 SVGIG (reference sequence). The germline V and J ends were trimmed by 1 base and 1 base, with 6 bases remaining between them. This CDR3 contains 13 residues. CDR3 nucleotides: TGTGCCTGGAGTGAAGGGGGCACAGATACGCAGTATTTT. Its translation: CAWSEGGTDTQYF.

This clonotype was detected many times. The CDR3 reads CATSSPSGANYGYTF. The CDR3 region has the DNA TGTGCCACCAGCAGCCCGAGCGGGGCTAACTATGGCTACACCTTC. The chain has TRBV15 and TRBJ1-2; D uncertain. Germline assignment: CDR1 LNHNV and CDR2 YYDKDF (reference sequence). The V gene lost 3 bases and the J gene lost 0 bases, with 11 bases spanning the gap. This CDR3 is 15 amino acids long.

In this sample, this clonotype turned up many times. The V call is TRBV11-2, the J call TRBJ2-7; 9 nucleotides align to TRBD2. Unmatched junction bases numbered 14, after V lost 5 bases and J lost 3 bases. The CDR3 is made up of 17 amino acids. Germline CDR1 reads SGHAT; CDR2 reads FQNNGV. CDR3 in DNA: TGTGCCAGCAGCGACTCTATCGGGACTAGCTTAATCTACGAGCAGTACTTC. Translated: CASSDSIGTSLIYEQYF.

CDR3 sequence: CSASVCSSYNEQFF. The CDR3 DNA is TGCAGTGCCAGCGTGTGTAGCTCCTACAATGAGCAGTTCTTC. The V call is TRBV20-1, the J call TRBJ2-1; no clear D gene. Trimming removed 6 bases at V and 0 bases at J, with 12 bases between. The CDR3 sequence is 14 residues long. Germline values: CDR1 DFQATT, CDR2 SNEGSKA (reference sequence).

This clonotype was counted only a few times. A much larger clone sits a single nucleotide away, making a read error possible. The chain combines TRBV9 with TRBJ2-7, with 7 bases fitting TRBD2. V lost 3 bases and J lost 7; bases outside the gene matches: 4. The germline gives CDR1 SGDLS, CDR2 YYNGEE. The CDR3 length is 12 residues. The CDR3 nucleotides are TGTGCCAGCAGCGACCTAGCGGTGGAGCAGTACTTC. Amino acid sequence: CASSDLAVEQYF.

This clonotype was counted at least ten times. The chain is built from TRBV6-2 or TRBV6-3 and TRBJ2-5; 7 bases align to TRBD2. Losses at the gene ends were 5 bases for V and 1 base for J; bases not matched to a gene: 10. Germline loops: CDR1 MNHEY, CDR2 SVGEGT. The CDR3 loop spans 16 amino acids. The CDR3 here is CASSQDLAEGQETQYF. The CDR3 nucleotides read TGTGCCAGCAGTCAAGATCTAGCGGAGGGCCAAGAGACCCAGTACTTC.

This clonotype was picked up many times. The CDR3: CASRWGRLNTGELFF. The DNA of the CDR3 is TGTGCCAGCAGGTGGGGACGGCTGAACACCGGGGAGCTGTTTTTT. The chain combines TRBV6-2 or TRBV6-3 with TRBJ2-2; D is possibly TRBD1 or TRBD2 (5 bases each). The germline V gene has CDR1 MNHEY and CDR2 SVGEGT. There are 15 residues in the CDR3. With 6 bases removed from V and 1 base from J, the gap between germline ends came to 12 bases.

This clonotype was picked up many times. The CDR3 loop reads CASSKLGAGSTDTQYF. CDR3 nucleotides: TGCGCCAGCAGCAAATTGGGAGCGGGAAGCACAGATACGCAGTATTTT. V and J are TRBV5-1 and TRBJ2-3; 7 bases map to TRBD2. With V trimmed by 4 bases and J by 0 bases, 8 bases remained unmatched. CDR3 length equals 16 residues. Germline V gene data show CDR1 as SGHRS and CDR2 as YFSETQ. Complete variable domain (other parts from reference TRBV5-1 and TRBJ2-3): KAGVTQTPRYLIKTRGQQVTLSCSPISGHRSVSWYQQTPGQGLQFLFEYFSETQRNKGNFPGRFSGRQFSNSRSEMNVSTLELGDSALYLCASSKLGAGSTDTQYFGPGTRLTVL.

As concerns this clonotype: A read error likely explains this, since a far larger clone differs by one base. V and J are TRBV6-4 and TRBJ2-2, with 8 bases identical to TRBD2. Germline CDR1 is MRHNA and CDR2 is SNTAGT. V was clipped by 5 bases and J by 8 bases; unmatched bases: 16. The CDR3 is made up of 17 amino acids. The CDR3 DNA reads TGTGCCAGCAGTTACTGGAGGACTAGCTGGCGTGAGGGGGAGCTGTTTTTT. Its translation is CASSYWRTSWREGELFF.

This clonotype was seen repeatedly, ten times or more. An end of the junction differs from the germline gene, which may be a read error. The chain is built from TRBV9 and TRBJ2-3; 7 positions match TRBD1. Germline CDR1 reads SGDLS; CDR2 reads YYNGEE. This CDR3 contains 13 residues. The CDR3 loop is CASSVGRTGTQYF. In nucleotides, the CDR3 is TGTGCCAGCAGCGTAGGGAGGACAGGTACGCAGTATTTT.

This clonotype was seen repeatedly, ten times or more. V usage is TRBV12-3 or TRBV12-4 and J usage is TRBJ2-3; 10 bases map to TRBD1. This CDR3 spans 15 amino acids. V dropped 6 bases and J dropped 0; count of bases not matched to a gene: 3. As DNA, the CDR3 is TGTGCCAGCAGGGCGGGACAGGGGAGCACAGATACGCAGTATTTT. It is translated as CASRAGQGSTDTQYF.

This clonotype was picked up many times. The chain recombines TRBV20-1 with TRBJ2-2; D is perhaps TRBD1 or TRBD2 (5 bases each). Between the trimmed V and J ends, which lost 1 base and 3 bases, there was a span of 12 bases. The V gene's germline CDR1 is DFQATT and CDR2 SNEGSKA (reference sequence). This CDR3 has 15 amino acids. CDR3 sequence (DNA): TGCAGTGCTAGAGGCAGGGAGAGTTACACCGGGGAGCTGTTTTTT. The encoded protein is CSARGRESYTGELFF.

This clonotype occurred many times. J is TRBJ2-3 and V is TRBV12-3 or TRBV12-4; no clear D. The CDR3 runs to 14 residues. The V gene lost 1 base and the J gene lost 6 bases, with 11 bases spanning the gap. In DNA, the CDR3 is TGTGCCAGCAGTTTAGTTCGTCGCGGCGATACGCAGTATTTT. It translates to CASSLVRRGDTQYF.

With regard to this clonotype: This may be a read error, as it is one base from a much larger clone. The final CDR3 position lacks the conserved phenylalanine or tryptophan, pointing to a likely read error. The chain has TRBV9 and TRBJ1-1, with D perhaps TRBD1 (5 bases). V lost 0 bases, J lost 9 bases, and 12 bases lay in between. The CDR3 spans 13 residues. The germline V gene encodes CDR1 SGDLS and CDR2 YYNGEE. DNA for the CDR3: TGTGCCAGCAGCGTAGTTGGCCAGGGACAAGCTTTCATT. This codes for CASSVVGQGQAFI.